This T cell receptor beta chain stems from a study of blood T cell repertoires in COVID-19. The overall study: There were acute and convalescent COVID-19 samples, and they came from the United States, Italy and Spain. Nucleic acid was either cDNA or gDNA, and it came from T cells, B-cell-depleted T cells, or PBMCs.

The Seattle patients joined while their infection was active and were tracked longitudinally afterward. The V and J ends lost 7 bases and 4 bases, in that order; junction bases with no gene match: 4. The germline V gene encodes CDR1 MNHEY and CDR2 SVGAGI. The CDR3 sequence is 14 residues long. In the original analysis: Reference gene primers were amplified, and this amplification served to estimate nucleated cell counts. Only in-frame clones appear in the TCRdb table, and some are missing; sequencing was by immunoSEQ multiplex PCR. D and trimming come from the DNA, and the V and J calls and clone size come from that table. This sample yields roughly 70,000 clones, of which over 60% are seen a single time; 15% belongs to the top ten.

This chain uses TRBV6-5 with TRBJ2-1; the match to TRBD2 covers 10 bases. This clonotype originated in a man in his 60s with COVID-19, enrolled during active disease. The specimen was peripheral blood. This chain's CDR3 is CASTIAGGYNEQFF. For the CDR3, the DNA is TGTGCCAGCACTATAGCGGGGGGTTACAATGAGCAGTTCTTC.